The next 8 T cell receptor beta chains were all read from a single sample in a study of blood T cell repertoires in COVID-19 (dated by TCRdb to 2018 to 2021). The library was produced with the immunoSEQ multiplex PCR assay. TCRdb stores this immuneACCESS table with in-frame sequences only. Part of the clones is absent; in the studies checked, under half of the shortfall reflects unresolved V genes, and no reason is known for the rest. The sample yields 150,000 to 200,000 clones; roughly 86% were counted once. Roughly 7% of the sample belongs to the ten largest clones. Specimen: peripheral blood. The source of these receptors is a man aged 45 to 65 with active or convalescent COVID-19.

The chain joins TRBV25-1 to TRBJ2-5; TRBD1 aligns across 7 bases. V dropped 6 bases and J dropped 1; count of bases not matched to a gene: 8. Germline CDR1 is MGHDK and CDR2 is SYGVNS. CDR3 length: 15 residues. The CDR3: CASRAITGVQETQYF. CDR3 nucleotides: TGTGCCAGCAGAGCCATAACAGGGGTCCAAGAGACCCAGTACTTC.

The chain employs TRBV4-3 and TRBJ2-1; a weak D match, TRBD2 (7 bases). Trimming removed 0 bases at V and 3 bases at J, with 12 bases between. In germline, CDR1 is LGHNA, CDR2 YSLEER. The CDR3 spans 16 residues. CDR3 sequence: CASSQDLGGGYNEQFF. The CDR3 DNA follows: TGCGCCAGCAGCCAAGATCTAGGGGGGGGCTACAATGAGCAGTTCTTC.

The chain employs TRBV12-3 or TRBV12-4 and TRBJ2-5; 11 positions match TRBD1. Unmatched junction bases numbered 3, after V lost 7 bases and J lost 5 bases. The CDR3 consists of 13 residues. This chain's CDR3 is CASTRDRGETQYF. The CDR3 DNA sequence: TGTGCCAGCACTCGGGACAGGGGGGAGACCCAGTACTTC.

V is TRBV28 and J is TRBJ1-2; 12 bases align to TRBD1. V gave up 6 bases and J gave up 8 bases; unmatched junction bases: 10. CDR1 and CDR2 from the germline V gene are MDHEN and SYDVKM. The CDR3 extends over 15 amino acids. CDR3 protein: CASSPPGQGARGYTF. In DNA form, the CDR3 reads TGTGCCAGCAGCCCTCCGGGACAGGGGGCTCGCGGCTACACCTTC.

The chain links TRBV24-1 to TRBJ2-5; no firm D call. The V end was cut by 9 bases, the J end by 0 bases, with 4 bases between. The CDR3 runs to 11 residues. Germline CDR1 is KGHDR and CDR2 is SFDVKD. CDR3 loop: CATAYQETQYF. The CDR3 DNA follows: TGTGCCACCGCGTACCAAGAGACCCAGTACTTC.

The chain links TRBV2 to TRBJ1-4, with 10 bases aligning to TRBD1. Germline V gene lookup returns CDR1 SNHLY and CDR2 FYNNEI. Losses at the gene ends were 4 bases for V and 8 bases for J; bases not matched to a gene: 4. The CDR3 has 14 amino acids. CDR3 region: CASSGQGALEKLFF. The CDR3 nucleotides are TGTGCCAGCAGTGGACAGGGGGCGCTGGAAAAACTGTTTTTT. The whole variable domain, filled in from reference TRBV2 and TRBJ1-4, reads EPEVTQTPSHQVTQMGQEVILRCVPISNHLYFYWYRQILGQKVEFLVSFYNNEISEKSEIFDDQFSVERPDGSNFTLKIRSTKLEDSAMYFCASSGQGALEKLFFGSGTQLSVL.

The CDR3 loop is CASSQYQGRSYNEQFF. The CDR3 DNA reads TGTGCCAGCAGCCAATATCAGGGCCGTTCCTACAATGAGCAGTTCTTC. The gene calls are TRBV3-1 (or the pseudogene TRBV3-2) and TRBJ2-1; D possibly corresponds to TRBD1 (5 bases). The CDR3 runs to 16 residues. Looked up from germline, CDR1 is LGHDT and CDR2 is YNNKEL (reference sequence). V lost 2 bases and J lost 1, with 12 bases in between.

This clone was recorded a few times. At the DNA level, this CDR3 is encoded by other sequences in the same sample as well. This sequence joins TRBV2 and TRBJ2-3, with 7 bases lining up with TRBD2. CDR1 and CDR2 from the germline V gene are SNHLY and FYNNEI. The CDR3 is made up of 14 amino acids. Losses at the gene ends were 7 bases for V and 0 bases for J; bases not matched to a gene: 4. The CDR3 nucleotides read TGTGCCAGCACTAGCGGAACTAGCACAGATACGCAGTATTTT. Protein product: CASTSGTSTDTQYF.